This T cell receptor beta chain was identified during a study of glioma-infiltrating T cells after dendritic cell vaccination (dated by TCRdb to about 2016). Some background on the complete study: Of the approximately 15 glioblastoma patients in the cohort, all drawn from Phase I and II dendritic cell vaccination trials, 9 were newly diagnosed and 6 had recurrent disease. Survival after dendritic cell vaccination was correlated with TCR sequencing metrics, such as TIL content and the overlap between tumor and blood repertoires. The vaccine consisted of monocyte-derived dendritic cells cultured seven to eight days with IL-4 and GM-CSF, then pulsed overnight with autologous tumor lysate. Each patient was given three intradermal dendritic cell vaccine injections, spaced two weeks apart, in the arm below the axilla. Deep sequencing of TCR beta CDR3 regions was used to quantify tumor-infiltrating lymphocyte content and compare tumor and blood repertoires in dendritic cell-vaccinated glioblastoma patients. Patients received autologous tumor lysate-pulsed dendritic cell vaccination between about 2003 and 2013.

The CDR1 and CDR2 encoded by the germline V gene are SGHTA and FQGTGA. Trimming at the junction amounts to 0 bases on V and 3 bases on J, and the germline ends lie 15 bases apart. From its cysteine to its phenylalanine, the CDR3 spans 17 amino acids. Here the CDR3 DNA is all that survives: 51 bases in frame from base 1. Patients were selected for having adequate residual fresh-frozen tumor tissue and more than two years of available survival data. Molecular status otherwise varied across the glioblastoma patients, but none of them carried an isocitrate dehydrogenase mutation. PBMC collection took place before vaccination, two weeks after the third vaccination, and at tumor progression if progression occurred. The Qiagen DNeasy Blood extraction Kit was used for extraction of genomic DNA. Note on this clone: It lacks a known antigen. Qualities for individual bases were not recorded, and no much larger clone is one base off.

Using the immunoSEQ assay, TCRB CDR3 regions were amplified from 1.5 to 2 micrograms of genomic DNA, or from all available DNA when less than that was on hand. The multiplex PCR employed 60 forward primers targeting TCR V beta segments and 13 reverse primers targeting J beta segments. Synthetic control templates were spiked into each sample at limiting dilution to estimate reads per starting template. The Illumina HiSeq System generated sequencing reads of 87 bp. The original methods were these. PCR and sequencing errors were removed by merging closely related sequences with a nearest neighbor algorithm. TCR overlap was defined as the percentage of unique tumor TCR beta sequences that were also found in the peripheral blood of the same patient. The clones in this table, taken by TCRdb from immuneACCESS, are in-frame only. Not every clone is retained; where verified, under half of the shortfall comes from an unresolved V gene, and the cause of the rest is unknown. D and trimming come from the DNA, and the V and J calls and clone size come from that table. The sample table records about 21,000 clones; 60% to 85% of these occur just once. The ten biggest clones cover approximately 35% of the sample.

The full study reports these points: The cohort was small and heterogeneous, few patients had complete blood and tumor sets, and even fewer had initial-recurrent tumor pairs. After dendritic cell vaccination, a higher estimated pretreatment TIL content predicted longer time to progression and longer overall survival. TCR clonality showed no direct relationship with survival, which suggests that a diverse polyclonal response may be important. The three-group TCR overlap response model was described as speculative and requiring prospective validation.

This sequence uses TRBV7-3 and TRBJ1-3; a confident D gene designation cannot be given. The receptor's source is a human donor with glioblastoma. Sequenced material: blood, taken before dendritic cell vaccination. The sequenced DNA is TGTGCCAGCAGCTTAACTACGGAGGGCGTCGGTGGAAACACCATATATTTT. Translated, it gives CASSLTTEGVGGNTIYF.